This note documents a single T cell receptor beta chain sequence. Its specificity is unknown. The data stem from a study of T-cell memory formation after mild COVID-19. The overall study: Largely, TCR clusters stayed within a single donor. The study, taken as a whole, reports: Pre-infection memory carried some responding clones, suggesting that cross-reactive memory joined. Confirmation of SARS-CoV-2 specificity was lacking for second-wave clones peaking day 37. Contracting CD4+ clones sat mainly in CM and EM; CD8+ in EMRA.

This CDR3 comprises 12 residues. Germline CDR1 is SGHRS and CDR2 is YFSETQ. With 3 bases removed from V and 5 bases from J, the gap between germline ends came to 9 bases. Each CDR3 protein gets one entry after TCRdb re-called the 5' RACE reads with MiXCR. The table lists roughly 100,000 distinct CDR3 sequences, roughly 12% of them singletons. The sequence came from an adult woman who had mild COVID-19 (a few samples of this study predate the infection). Cell type and time point are not known. Sequencing input: PBMCs or a T cell subset sorted from them (not recorded which). This chain links TRBV5-1 with TRBJ2-7; D remains unclear. The CDR3 loop reads CASSYNGNEQYF. The CDR3 DNA reads as TGCGCCAGCAGCTATAACGGTAACGAGCAGTACTTC.